Here is one TCR beta chain with its context. Germline CDR1 is SGHNT and CDR2 is YYREEE (reference sequence). V shed 0 bases and J 6 bases; nucleotides not matched to a gene: 0. CDR3 length equals 14 residues. This sample stems from a study of graft-versus-host responses after intestinal transplantation. TCRdb keeps only in-frame clones here, not all; method: immunoSEQ multiplex PCR. Altogether about 19,000 clones are present, roughly four fifths being singletons, with the ten largest covering 1.5% to 2%. The rearrangement links TRBV5-4 to TRBJ2-1; the match to TRBD2 covers 10 bases. Sequences were derived from PBMCs, sampled 14 days after transplant. The TCR comes from a human patient who received an intestinal transplant, so some T cells may come from the graft donor. CDR3 in amino acids: CASSLGLAGNEQFF. As DNA, the CDR3 is TGTGCCAGCAGCTTGGGACTAGCGGGCAATGAGCAGTTCTTC.